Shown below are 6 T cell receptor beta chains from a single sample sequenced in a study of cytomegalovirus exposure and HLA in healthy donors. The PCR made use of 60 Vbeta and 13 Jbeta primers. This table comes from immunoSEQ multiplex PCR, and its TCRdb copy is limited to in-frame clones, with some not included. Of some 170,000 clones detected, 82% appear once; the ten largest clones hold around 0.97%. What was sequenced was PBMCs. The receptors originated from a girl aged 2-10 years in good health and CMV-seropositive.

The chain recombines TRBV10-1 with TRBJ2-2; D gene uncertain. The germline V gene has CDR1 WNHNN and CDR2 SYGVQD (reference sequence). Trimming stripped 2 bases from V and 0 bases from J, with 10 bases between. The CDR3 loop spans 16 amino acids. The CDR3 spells CASSENPVTNTGELFF. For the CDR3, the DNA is TGCGCCAGCAGTGAGAACCCGGTTACGAACACCGGGGAGCTGTTTTTT.

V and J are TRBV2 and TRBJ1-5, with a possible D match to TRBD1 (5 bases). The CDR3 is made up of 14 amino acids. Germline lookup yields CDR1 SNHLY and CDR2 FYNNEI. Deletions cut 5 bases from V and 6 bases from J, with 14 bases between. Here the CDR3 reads CASSIGRDLQPQHF. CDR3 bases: TGTGCCAGCAGTATCGGCAGGGATCTTCAGCCCCAGCATTTT.

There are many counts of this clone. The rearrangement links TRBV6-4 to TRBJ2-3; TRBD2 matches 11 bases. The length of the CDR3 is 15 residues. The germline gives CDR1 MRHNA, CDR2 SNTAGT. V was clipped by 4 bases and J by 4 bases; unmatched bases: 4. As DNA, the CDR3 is TGTGCCAGCAGTGCCGGGACTAGCGGCCCAGATACGCAGTATTTT. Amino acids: CASSAGTSGPDTQYF.

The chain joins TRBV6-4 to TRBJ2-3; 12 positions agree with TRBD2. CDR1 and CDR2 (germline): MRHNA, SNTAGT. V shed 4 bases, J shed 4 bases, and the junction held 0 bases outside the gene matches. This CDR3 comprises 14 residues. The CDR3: CASSGLAGADTQYF. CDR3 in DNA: TGTGCCAGCAGTGGACTAGCGGGAGCAGATACGCAGTATTTT.

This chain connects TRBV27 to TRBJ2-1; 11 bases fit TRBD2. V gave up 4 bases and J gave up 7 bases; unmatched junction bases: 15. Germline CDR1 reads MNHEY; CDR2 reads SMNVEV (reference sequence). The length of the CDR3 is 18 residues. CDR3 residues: CASSSSVPTSGVLNEQFF. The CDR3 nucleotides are TGTGCCAGCAGTTCTAGTGTACCGACTAGCGGGGTCCTAAATGAGCAGTTCTTC.

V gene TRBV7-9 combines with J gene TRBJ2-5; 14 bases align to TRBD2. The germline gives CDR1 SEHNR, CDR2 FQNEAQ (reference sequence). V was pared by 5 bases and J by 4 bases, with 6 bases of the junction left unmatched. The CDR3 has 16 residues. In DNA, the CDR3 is TGTGCCAGCAGCCCGACTAGCGGGAGGGGTCCAGAGACCCAGTACTTC. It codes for CASSPTSGRGPETQYF. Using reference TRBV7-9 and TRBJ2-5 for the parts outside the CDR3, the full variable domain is DTGVSQNPRHKITKRGQNVTFRCDPISEHNRLYWYRQTLGQGPEFLTYFQNEAQLEKSRLLSDRFSAERPKGSFSTLEIQRTEQGDSAMYLCASSPTSGRGPETQYFGPGTRLLVL.